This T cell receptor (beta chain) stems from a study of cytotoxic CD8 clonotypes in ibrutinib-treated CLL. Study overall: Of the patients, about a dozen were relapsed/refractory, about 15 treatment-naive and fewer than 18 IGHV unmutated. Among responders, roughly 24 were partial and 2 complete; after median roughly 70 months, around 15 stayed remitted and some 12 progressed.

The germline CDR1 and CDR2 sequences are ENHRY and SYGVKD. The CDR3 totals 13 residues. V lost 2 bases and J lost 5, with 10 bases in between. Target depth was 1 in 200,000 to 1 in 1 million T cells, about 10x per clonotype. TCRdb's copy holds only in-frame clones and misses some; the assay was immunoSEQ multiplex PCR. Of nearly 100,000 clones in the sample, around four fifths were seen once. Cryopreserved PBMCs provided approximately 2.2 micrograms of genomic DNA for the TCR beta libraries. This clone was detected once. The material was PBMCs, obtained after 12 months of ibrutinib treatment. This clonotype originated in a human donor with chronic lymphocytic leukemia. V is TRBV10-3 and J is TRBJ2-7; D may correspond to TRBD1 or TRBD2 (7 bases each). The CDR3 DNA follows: TGTGCCATCAGTGAGGCAGGGGGGGACGAGCAGTACTTC. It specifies CAISEAGGDEQYF.